The present entry profiles one T cell receptor (beta chain) with its context. Original handling: Amplifying reference gene primers gave estimates of nucleated cell counts. Sequencing used immunoSEQ multiplex PCR; TCRdb keeps in-frame clones, though not all of them. D and trimming were read from the DNA, whereas the V and J calls and clone size are those reported in that table. This sample has around 97,000 clones, with around four fifths found just once. The sample belongs to a study of blood T cell repertoires in COVID-19. Study information: Sites across the United States, Italy and Spain contributed samples from acute and convalescent COVID-19. The cDNA or gDNA used as material had been derived from T cells, B-cell-depleted T cells, or PBMCs.

The germline CDR1 and CDR2 sequences are MNHNY and SVGAGI (reference sequence). The CDR3 consists of 12 residues. The V end was cut by 6 bases, the J end by 6 bases, with 11 bases between. The sequence came from a man between 70 and 80 years old with acute or convalescent COVID-19. Sequenced input: peripheral blood. The chain combines TRBV6-6 with TRBJ1-1, with D unresolved. CDR3 nucleotide sequence: TGTGCCAGCAGGCCGGGGATCCCTGAAGCTTTCTTT. This translates into CASRPGIPEAFF.